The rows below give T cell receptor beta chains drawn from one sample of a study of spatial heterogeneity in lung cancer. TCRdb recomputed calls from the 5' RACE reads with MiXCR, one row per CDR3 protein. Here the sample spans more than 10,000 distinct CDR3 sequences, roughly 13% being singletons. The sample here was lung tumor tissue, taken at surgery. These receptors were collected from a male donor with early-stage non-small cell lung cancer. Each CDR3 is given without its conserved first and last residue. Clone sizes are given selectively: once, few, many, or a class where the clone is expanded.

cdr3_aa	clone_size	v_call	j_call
ATLAGGTNEQF	.	TRBV28	TRBJ2-1
ASSLELLAYEQY	.	TRBV28	TRBJ2-7
ASSQWYRNTEAF	many	TRBV4-3	TRBJ1-1
SAPDRALQPQH	.	TRBV20-1	TRBJ1-5
ASSQTGSEAF	few	TRBV7-9	TRBJ1-1
ASSASTGGDSPLH	.	TRBV11-1	TRBJ1-6
ASSSLQGAVNEQF	.	TRBV11-2	TRBJ2-1
SGIGKSYEQY	many	TRBV20-1	TRBJ2-7
ASNFRQGKETQY	.	TRBV5-1	TRBJ2-5
SASSRIYGYT	few	TRBV20-1	TRBJ1-2
ASSFRAPEQF	.	TRBV28	TRBJ2-1
ASSLLLSYEQY	.	TRBV7-2	TRBJ2-7
ASSKGGVFEAF	many	TRBV10-2	TRBJ1-1
ASREGRGGEGYT	many	TRBV19	TRBJ1-2
SAKNPNEQF	.	TRBV20-1	TRBJ2-1
SAGVGGTDTQY	.	TRBV20-1	TRBJ2-3
ASIRTSADTQY	.	TRBV7-2	TRBJ2-3
ASSQRGATGNTIY	.	TRBV4-1	TRBJ1-3
ASSQKNVAGGYGYT	few	TRBV7-8	TRBJ1-2
ASSLSGDSYEQY	few	TRBV11-2	TRBJ2-7
ASSLAGAGAQH	.	TRBV7-2	TRBJ1-5
ASSQDLTVPGSYGYT	many	TRBV4-1	TRBJ1-2
ASSLGGDLHEQY	many	TRBV7-9	TRBJ2-7
SAGQRGHETQY	many	TRBV20-1	TRBJ2-5
ASSLEFLSSYNEQF	many	TRBV28	TRBJ2-1
ASSLDFNTGELF	.	TRBV11-2	TRBJ2-2
ASSLGETQY	many	TRBV28	TRBJ2-5
SANQNYGGLPYEQY	few	TRBV20-1	TRBJ2-7
SARYRGRDEKLF	few	TRBV20-1	TRBJ1-4
ASSRSGEYNEQF	many	TRBV14	TRBJ2-1
ASKGGARYSNYGYT	few	TRBV6-5	TRBJ1-2
AISRRQGAGTDTQY	.	TRBV10-3	TRBJ2-3
ASSDQDRETQY	many	TRBV2	TRBJ2-5
ASSQDTGQGFYEQY	.	TRBV4-3	TRBJ2-7
ASSHRATGPLNNEQF	.	TRBV4-3	TRBJ2-1
AVQKGVNTEAF	.	TRBV2	TRBJ1-1
ASRAPLAGVLGSSPLH	many	TRBV28	TRBJ1-6
ASSDARQGGSYNEQF	many	TRBV25-1	TRBJ2-1
ASSAPGTEYGYT	many	TRBV9	TRBJ1-2
ASRLLQGATGEQF	.	TRBV4-2	TRBJ2-1
ASSSTWNTEAF	many	TRBV5-6	TRBJ1-1
ASRGQSDPQETQY	many	TRBV12-3/TRBV12-4	TRBJ2-5
ASSPHLPAGQGDTGELF	.	TRBV3-1	TRBJ2-2
ASTKAGFNTEAF	.	TRBV28	TRBJ1-1
ASSLIRDGAQETQY	medium-sized	TRBV5-1	TRBJ2-5